This T cell receptor beta chain is from a study of identical twins. Via MiXCR, TCRdb re-called the 5' RACE reads, giving one row per CDR3 protein. The repertoire holds roughly 690,000 distinct CDR3 sequences, with around 6% as singletons. V dropped 2 bases and J dropped 4; count of bases not matched to a gene: 10. This CDR3 is 16 amino acids long. CDR1 and CDR2 from the germline V gene are SGHDN and FVKESK. This clonotype appeared many times. The material sequenced was naive T cells sorted from blood. The receptor's source is a man aged 18-30 years in good health. The chain joins TRBV14 to TRBJ1-1; 7 bases agree with TRBD1. The CDR3 sequence: CASSQYSGTVVTEAFF. CDR3 bases: TGTGCCAGCAGCCAATACTCCGGGACAGTAGTCACTGAAGCTTTCTTT.